The next 8 T cell receptor beta chains were all read from a single sample in a study of beta chain features in type 1 diabetes. The entirety of the isolated RNA underwent reverse transcription, so expressed TCRB transcripts were sequenced. The protocol was immunoSEQ multiplex PCR, while the TCRdb copy is restricted to in-frame clones and leaves out a portion. The table shows around 340,000 clones, with about 20% occurring only once. The sample taken for sequencing was naive CD4+ T cells from blood. These receptors were collected from a young woman in good health.

The V call is TRBV6-5, the J call TRBJ2-3; the D gene is possibly TRBD2 (7 bases). CDR1 MNHEY and CDR2 SVGAGI come from the germline V gene. This CDR3 has 13 residues. V lost 5 bases and J lost 6, with 12 bases in between. CDR3 amino acids: CASSAGAGDTQYF. CDR3 coding DNA: TGTGCCAGCAGTGCGGGGGCGGGGGATACGCAGTATTTT.

This rearrangement joins TRBV5-6 to TRBJ2-1; possible D gene TRBD2, 6 bases. CDR1 is SGHDT and CDR2 is YYEEEE in the germline V gene. V lost 7 bases, J lost 0 bases, and 26 bases lay in between. CDR3 size: 19 residues. CDR3 sequence: CASSRWVADLSRSYNEQFF. As DNA, the CDR3 is TGTGCCAGCTCCAGGTGGGTAGCGGACCTATCGCGCTCCTACAATGAGCAGTTCTTC. The full variable domain, completed using reference TRBV5-6 and TRBJ2-1, is DAGVTQSPTHLIKTRGQQVTLRCSPKSGHDTVSWYQQALGQGPQFIFQYYEEEERQRGNFPDRFSGHQFPNYSSELNVNALLLGDSALYLCASSRWVADLSRSYNEQFFGPGTRLTVL.

The chain carries TRBV11-1 and TRBJ1-1, with 7 bases lining up with TRBD1. This CDR3 is built from 14 residues. V gave up 5 bases and J gave up 5 bases; unmatched junction bases: 8. The germline gives CDR1 SGHAT, CDR2 FQDESV (reference sequence). The CDR3 nucleotides read TGTGCCAGCAGCGACAGGGACGCGGGGACTGAAGCTTTCTTT. Its protein is CASSDRDAGTEAFF.

The table lists this clone with a few counts. The chain combines TRBV27 with TRBJ2-1; maybe TRBD2 (6 bases). Germline V CDR1 and CDR2: MNHEY, SMNVEV (reference sequence). This CDR3 comprises 14 residues. The CDR3, as DNA: TGTGTTACCACAAGTTACGGGACTTACAATGAGCAGTTCTTC. Translating it yields CVTTSYGTYNEQFF.

The chain links TRBV7-9 to TRBJ2-1, with D unresolved. Germline CDR1 reads SEHNR; CDR2 reads FQNEAQ (reference sequence). The V end lost 6 bases, the J end lost 6 bases, and 6 bases lay between the germline ends. The CDR3 totals 11 residues. The DNA for the CDR3 is TGTGCCAGCAGTCGAGGCAATGAGCAGTTCTTC. Translation: CASSRGNEQFF.

V and J are TRBV4-2 and TRBJ1-1; 9 bases are shared with TRBD1. Unmatched junction bases numbered 5, after V lost 5 bases and J lost 1 base. CDR3 length: 15 residues. Germline V gene lookup returns CDR1 LGHNA and CDR2 YNFKEQ. The CDR3 protein is CASSVRDRENTEAFF. DNA for the CDR3: TGTGCCAGCAGCGTCCGGGACAGGGAGAACACTGAAGCTTTCTTT.

V is TRBV7-2 and J is TRBJ2-5; TRBD1 aligns across 7 bases. This CDR3 comprises 14 residues. V lost 5 bases, J lost 2 bases, and 5 bases stayed unmatched. Looked up from germline, CDR1 is SGHTA and CDR2 is FQGNSA. The CDR3 spells CASSRQGSQETQYF. Here the CDR3 DNA reads TGTGCCAGCAGCCGACAGGGTAGTCAAGAGACCCAGTACTTC.

This clone was observed a handful of times. The chain employs TRBV29-1 and TRBJ2-5; TRBD1 aligns across 10 bases. Losses at the gene ends were 3 bases for V and 2 bases for J; bases not matched to a gene: 3. Germline CDR1 SQVTM, CDR2 ANQGSEA. The CDR3 spans 14 residues. The CDR3 bases are TGCAGCGTTGAGCCGGGACAGGGGCAAGAGACCCAGTACTTC. Translation: CSVEPGQGQETQYF. Variable domain in full (rest from reference TRBV29-1 and TRBJ2-5): SAVISQKPSRDICQRGTSLTIQCQVDSQVTMMFWYRQQPGQSLTLIATANQGSEATYESGFVIDKFPISRPNLTFSTLTVSNMSPEDSSIYLCSVEPGQGQETQYFGPGTRLLVL.